Below, 10 T cell receptor beta chains from the same sample are listed, as sequenced in a study of cytomegalovirus exposure and HLA in healthy donors. The PCR was carried out with 60 Vbeta primers and 13 Jbeta primers. Sequenced by immunoSEQ multiplex PCR; TCRdb stores in-frame clones only, minus some. The sample holds around 170,000 clones; 79% are singletons and the top ten take around 0.69%. Sequenced material: PBMCs. The source is a woman aged 40 to 50 in good health and CMV-seronegative.

This clone was recorded only once. The chain combines TRBV19 with TRBJ2-2; D is unresolved. The V end was cut by 8 bases, the J end by 2 bases, with 15 bases between. Germline V gives CDR1 LNHDA, CDR2 SQIVND (reference sequence). The length of the CDR3 is 15 residues. CDR3 protein: CASGLFPINTGELFF. The CDR3 coding sequence is TGTGCCAGTGGGCTGTTCCCCATAAACACCGGGGAGCTGTTTTTT.

The sample holds one count of this clone. The chain is built from TRBV11-2 and TRBJ1-1; D is possibly TRBD1 (5 bases). The V gene lost 0 bases and the J gene lost 2 bases, with 10 bases spanning the gap. This CDR3 has 15 amino acids. The germline V gene encodes CDR1 SGHAT and CDR2 FQNNGV. DNA of the CDR3: TGTGCCAGCAGCTTAGAGTACAGGACCAACACTGAAGCTTTCTTT. Its translation is CASSLEYRTNTEAFF.

This sequence joins TRBV5-1 and TRBJ2-3; D is unclear. Germline CDR1 SGHRS, CDR2 YFSETQ. V lost 4 bases, J lost 6 bases, and 6 bases lay in between. The CDR3 is 11 residues long. The CDR3 is CASSTEDTQYF. The CDR3 bases are TGCGCCAGCAGCACGGAGGATACGCAGTATTTT.

This rearrangement joins TRBV6-6 to TRBJ2-7; TRBD2 aligns across 12 bases. V shed 6 bases and J 3 bases; nucleotides not matched to a gene: 3. This CDR3 has 14 amino acids. CDR1 is MNHNY and CDR2 is SVGAGI in the germline V gene (reference sequence). CDR3 in amino acids: CASSPTSGSYEQYF. CDR3 in DNA: TGTGCCAGCAGCCCGACTAGCGGGAGCTACGAGCAGTACTTC.

In its sample, this clone was seen a few times. V usage is TRBV5-1 and J usage is TRBJ1-1, with 8 positions matching TRBD1. J gave up 5 bases and V 1 base, and 16 bases lay outside the gene matches. The CDR3 is made up of 18 amino acids. From germline, CDR1 is SGHRS and CDR2 YFSETQ. CDR3 nucleotide sequence: TGCGCCAGCAGCTTGTGGGGGCAGGGGGCAGCTTTAAGGACTGAAGCTTTCTTT. As protein: CASSLWGQGAALRTEAFF.

The rearrangement links TRBV30 to TRBJ1-1, with D unresolved. The CDR3 covers 14 residues. Between the trimmed V and J ends, which lost 4 bases and 0 bases, there was a span of 12 bases. CDR1 GTSNPN and CDR2 SVGIG come from the germline V gene (reference sequence). CDR3 protein: CAWISGGLNTEAFF. CDR3 DNA sequence: TGTGCCTGGATTTCCGGCGGATTGAACACTGAAGCTTTCTTT. The whole variable domain, remainder taken from reference TRBV30 and TRBJ1-1, is SQTIHQWPATLVQPVGSPLSLECTVEGTSNPNLYWYRQAAGRGLQLLFYSVGIGQISSEVPQNLSASRPQDRQFILSSKKLLLSDSGFYLCAWISGGLNTEAFFGQGTRLTVV.

The V call is TRBV7-9, the J call TRBJ2-7; D may be TRBD2 (5 bases). The ends were cut back, 2 bases at V and 4 bases at J, with 6 bases in the middle. The CDR3 spans 12 residues. The V gene's germline CDR1 is SEHNR and CDR2 FQNEAQ (reference sequence). The CDR3 loop is CASSLTGYEQYF. The CDR3 nucleotides read TGTGCCAGCAGCTTAACGGGGTACGAGCAGTACTTC.

There are a few counts of this clone. The chain has TRBV19 and TRBJ1-4; D is uncertain. The CDR3 consists of 11 residues. With 7 bases removed from V and 7 bases from J, the gap between germline ends came to 7 bases. CDR1 is LNHDA and CDR2 is SQIVND in the germline V gene (reference sequence). CDR3 in amino acids: CASTNGEKLFF. The CDR3 DNA reads as TGTGCCAGTACAAACGGTGAAAAACTGTTTTTT.

The chain uses TRBV6-1 and TRBJ1-5; D might be TRBD1 (5 bases). V gave up 2 bases and J gave up 5 bases, with 19 bases separating them. The CDR3 totals 17 residues. The germline CDR1 and CDR2 sequences are MNHNS and SASEGT. CDR3 in DNA: TGTGCCAGCAGTGAATCCGTTTCTCCGGGGGTGGATCAGCCCCAGCATTTT. Its translation is CASSESVSPGVDQPQHF.

J is TRBJ2-5 and V is TRBV13; 10 bases are shared with TRBD2. The CDR3 extends over 13 amino acids. Germline CDR1 reads PRHDT; CDR2 reads FYEKMQ (reference sequence). Trimming at V came to 5 bases and at J to 5 bases, leaving 2 bases not matched to a gene. The CDR3 here is CASSAGLAETQYF. CDR3 DNA: TGTGCCAGCAGCGCGGGACTAGCGGAGACCCAGTACTTC.